What follows is one TCR beta chain and its context. Its antigen remains unknown. V was cut by 0 bases and J by 2 bases, with 8 bases left in between. The CDR3 has 14 amino acids. Germline V gene lookup returns CDR1 SGDLS and CDR2 YYNGEE. The sample originates from a study of siplizumab effects on memory and regulatory T cells. Sequencing of each sample assayed roughly 10^5 TCR templates. Here immunoSEQ multiplex PCR was the method, and the copy in TCRdb shows in-frame clones only, minus some. The repertoire has tens of thousands of clones, 85% to 95% of them found once; the top ten carry 35% to 45%. Regarding the study as a whole: No more than a minor fraction of alloreactive clones could be traced back to unstimulated subsets.

J is TRBJ2-5 and V is TRBV9, with D possibly being TRBD2 (5 bases). This TCR came from a human donor in good health. The sample taken for sequencing was CD8+ T cells sorted from blood. CDR3 loop: CASSVAGGQETQYF. The CDR3 DNA sequence: TGTGCCAGCAGCGTAGCTGGCGGGCAAGAGACCCAGTACTTC.